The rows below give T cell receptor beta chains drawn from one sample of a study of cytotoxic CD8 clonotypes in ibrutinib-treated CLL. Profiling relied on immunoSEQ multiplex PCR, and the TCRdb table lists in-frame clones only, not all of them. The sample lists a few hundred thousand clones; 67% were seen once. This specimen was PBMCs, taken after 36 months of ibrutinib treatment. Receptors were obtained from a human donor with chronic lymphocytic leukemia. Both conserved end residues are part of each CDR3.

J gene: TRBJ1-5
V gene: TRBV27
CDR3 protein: CASTPLGGSNQPQHF

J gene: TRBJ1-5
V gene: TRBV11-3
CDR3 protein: CASSLGTRGRVSNQPQHF

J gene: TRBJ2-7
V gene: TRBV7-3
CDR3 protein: CASRDGTSHEQYF

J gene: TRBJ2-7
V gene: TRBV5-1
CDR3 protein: CASDSPSRYEQYF

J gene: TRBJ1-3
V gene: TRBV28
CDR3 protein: CASRVIAGGNTIYF

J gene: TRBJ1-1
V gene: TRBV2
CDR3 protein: CASSGGTTTEAFF

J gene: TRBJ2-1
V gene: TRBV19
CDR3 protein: CASSYGLAGLYNEQFF

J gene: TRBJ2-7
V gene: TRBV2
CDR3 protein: CASSLRFHEQYF

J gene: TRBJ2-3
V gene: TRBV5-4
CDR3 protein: CASSLAPGTGWADTQYF

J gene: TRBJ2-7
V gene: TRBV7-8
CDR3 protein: CASSLAVGMDYEQYF

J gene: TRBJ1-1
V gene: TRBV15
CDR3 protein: CATSRAVDYEAFF

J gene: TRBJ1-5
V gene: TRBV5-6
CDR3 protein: CASSSRTGGSRQPQHF

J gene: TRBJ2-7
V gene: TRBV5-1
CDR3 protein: CASSLLAGGNEQYF

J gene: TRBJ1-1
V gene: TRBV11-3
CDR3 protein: CASSPGQGDTEAFF

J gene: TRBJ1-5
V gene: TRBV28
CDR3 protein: CASSFRQPQHF

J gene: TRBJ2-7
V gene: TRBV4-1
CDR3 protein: CASSNGPRGYYEQYF

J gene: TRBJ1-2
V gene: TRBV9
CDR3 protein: CASSVLGGTGTYGYTF

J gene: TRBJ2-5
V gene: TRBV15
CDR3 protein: CATSRGQGVKETQYF

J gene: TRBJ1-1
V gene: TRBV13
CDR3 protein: CASSRLGTEAFF

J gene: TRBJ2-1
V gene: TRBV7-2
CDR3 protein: CASSPGLAGNNEQFF

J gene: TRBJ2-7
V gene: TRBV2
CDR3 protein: CASSRFVPPEQYF

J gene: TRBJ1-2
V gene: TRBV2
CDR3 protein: CASSGSTGNSGYTF

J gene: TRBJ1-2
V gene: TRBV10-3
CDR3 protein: CAISTPTGKADDGYTF

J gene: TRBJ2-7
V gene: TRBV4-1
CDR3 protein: CASSHTGSYEQYF

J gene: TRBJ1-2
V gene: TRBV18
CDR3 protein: CASSPRQGLANYGYTF

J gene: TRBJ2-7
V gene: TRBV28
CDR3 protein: CASSLFQEGGSDEQYF

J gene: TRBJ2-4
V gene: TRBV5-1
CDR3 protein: CASSFGQNSDIQYF

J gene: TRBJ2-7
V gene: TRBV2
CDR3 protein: CASSPREGSGRNEQYF

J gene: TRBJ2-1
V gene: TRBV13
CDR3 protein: CASSLRGQVPQFF

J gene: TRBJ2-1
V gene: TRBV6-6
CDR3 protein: CAHSPGLYNEQFF

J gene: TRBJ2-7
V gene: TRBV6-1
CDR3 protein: CASSEVMEGLAGGNEQYF

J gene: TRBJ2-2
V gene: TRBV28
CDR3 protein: CASRLLTGELFF

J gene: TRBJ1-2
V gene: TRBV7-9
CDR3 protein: CASSPQWEDGYTF

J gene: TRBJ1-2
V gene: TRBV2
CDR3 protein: CASSVPLPGGENYGYTF

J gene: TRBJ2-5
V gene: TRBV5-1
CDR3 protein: CASSRDRVETQYF

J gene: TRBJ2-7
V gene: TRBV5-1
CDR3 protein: CASSLETGDYYEQYF

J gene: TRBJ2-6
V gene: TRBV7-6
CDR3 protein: CASSLAGTGANVLTF

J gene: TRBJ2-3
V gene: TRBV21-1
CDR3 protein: CARTKAGATTDTQYF

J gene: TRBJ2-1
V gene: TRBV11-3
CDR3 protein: CASSLGGMGNNEQFF

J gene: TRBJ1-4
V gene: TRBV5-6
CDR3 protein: CASSLFETSNEKLFF

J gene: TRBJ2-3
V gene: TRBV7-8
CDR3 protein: CASSLAPGRTDTQYF

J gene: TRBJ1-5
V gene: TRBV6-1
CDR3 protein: CASSQEGGNNQPQHF

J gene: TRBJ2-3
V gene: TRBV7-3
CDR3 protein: CASSLSGSGLSTDTQYF

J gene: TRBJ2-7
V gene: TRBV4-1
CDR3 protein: CASSQAPGLAYEQYF

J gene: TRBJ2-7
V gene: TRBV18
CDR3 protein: CASSPGSSYEQYF

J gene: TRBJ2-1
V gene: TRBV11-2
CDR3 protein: CASSLGAPGGNNEQFF

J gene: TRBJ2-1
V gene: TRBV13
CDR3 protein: CASSPGLGPGGEQFF

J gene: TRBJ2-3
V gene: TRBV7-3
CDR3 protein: CASRDRVADTQYF

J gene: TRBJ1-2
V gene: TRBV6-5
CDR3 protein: CASSSDRDYGYTF

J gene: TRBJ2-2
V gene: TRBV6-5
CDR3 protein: CASSLSPGSQGELFF

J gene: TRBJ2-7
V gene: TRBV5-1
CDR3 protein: CASRFRQGGSYEQYF

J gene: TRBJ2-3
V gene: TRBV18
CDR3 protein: CASSPSLAGVTDTQYF

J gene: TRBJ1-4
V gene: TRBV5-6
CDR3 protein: CASSRRGSGTGYNEKLFF

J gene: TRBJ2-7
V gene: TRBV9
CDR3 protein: CASSVDGGSPYEQYF

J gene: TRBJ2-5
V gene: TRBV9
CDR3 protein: CASSVVAGVGKTQYF

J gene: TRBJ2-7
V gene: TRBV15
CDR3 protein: CATSTDRGRSYEQYF

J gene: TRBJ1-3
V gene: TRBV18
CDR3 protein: CASSPPNRGLNTIYF

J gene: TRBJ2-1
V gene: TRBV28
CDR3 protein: CARPEGQGSPSYNEQFF